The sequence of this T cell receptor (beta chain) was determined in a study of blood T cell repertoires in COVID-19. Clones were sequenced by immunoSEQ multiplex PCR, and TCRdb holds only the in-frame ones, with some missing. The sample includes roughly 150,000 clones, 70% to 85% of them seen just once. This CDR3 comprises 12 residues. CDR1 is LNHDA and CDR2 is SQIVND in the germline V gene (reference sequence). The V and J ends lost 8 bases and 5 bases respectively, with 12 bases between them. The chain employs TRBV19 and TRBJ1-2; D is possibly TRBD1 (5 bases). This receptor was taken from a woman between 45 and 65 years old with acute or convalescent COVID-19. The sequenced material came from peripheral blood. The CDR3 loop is CASGLKGYGYTF. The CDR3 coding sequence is TGTGCCAGTGGTCTTAAGGGGTATGGCTACACCTTC.